The T cell receptor (beta chain) under discussion was sequenced for a study of shared T cell receptors in the human thymus. Germline loops: CDR1 MDHEN, CDR2 SYDVKM. Trimming removed 3 bases from V and 2 bases from J, with 4 bases in between. This CDR3 is built from 12 residues. Libraries were prepared by immunoSEQ multiplex PCR; TCRdb keeps only in-frame clonotypes and omits some of them. The sample consists of 650,000 to 950,000 clones, 70% to 90% of them appearing once. The sample was also reused in another study, on human thymus T cells. That source reports: Having corrective surgery for congenital heart defects, healthy Finnish infants were the ones who donated. Unrelated individuals were reported by related research to share highly overlapping thymic repertoires.

The clonotype was recovered from a girl less than two years old with a congenital heart defect. The sequencing input was thymocytes. The chain links TRBV28 to TRBJ1-1; D unresolved. The CDR3 DNA sequence: TGTGCCAGCAGTTTCGTAAACACTGAAGCTTTCTTT. Translated: CASSFVNTEAFF.